Each of the 27 T cell receptor beta chains below was sequenced from the same sample in a study of blood T cell repertoires in COVID-19. Only in-frame clones appear in the TCRdb table, and some are missing; sequencing was by immunoSEQ multiplex PCR. The sample records about 84,000 clones, nearly 85% being singletons. The sequencing sample was made of peripheral blood. These receptors were obtained from a woman aged 80 or older with acute or convalescent COVID-19.

The chain joins TRBV11-3 to TRBJ2-1; no clear D. The CDR3 runs to 14 residues. In germline, CDR1 is SGHNT, CDR2 YENEEA. V gave up 4 bases and J gave up 8 bases, with 15 bases separating them. CDR3 coding DNA: TGTGCCAGCAGCTCACCACTGGGCTTCGATGAGCAGTTCTTC. Its protein is CASSSPLGFDEQFF.

The chain uses TRBV24-1 and TRBJ2-2, with D maybe TRBD2 (5 bases). Between the trimmed V and J ends, which lost 9 bases and 0 bases, there was a span of 7 bases. This CDR3 has 13 amino acids. Germline assignment: CDR1 KGHDR and CDR2 SFDVKD. CDR3 coding DNA: TGTGCCACCTCGGGATCGAACACCGGGGAGCTGTTTTTT. It encodes CATSGSNTGELFF.

The chain recombines TRBV3-1 (or the pseudogene TRBV3-2) with TRBJ2-1, with 10 bases aligning to TRBD2. Germline CDR1 reads LGHDT; CDR2 reads YNNKEL (reference sequence). The junction had 6 bases not matched to a gene; V was cut back by 6 bases and J by 4 bases. This CDR3 comprises 15 residues. The CDR3 here is CASSLSGRYYNEQFF. CDR3 nucleotides: TGTGCCAGCAGTCTTAGCGGGAGGTATTACAATGAGCAGTTCTTC.

The count of this clone is one. Its ends do not fully match the called genes, so a read error is possible. The chain recombines TRBV19 with TRBJ2-7; D is possibly TRBD2 (5 bases). The CDR3 consists of 12 residues. The germline gives CDR1 LNHDA, CDR2 SQIVND (reference sequence). The CDR3 region has the DNA TGTGCCAGTAGTATGAACCCCGGAGGTCTGAACTTC. Translation gives CASSMNPGGLNF.

The V gene is TRBV11-3, the J gene TRBJ1-3, with D unresolved. There are 15 residues in the CDR3. Germline CDR1 SGHNT, CDR2 YENEEA. V lost 5 bases and J lost 2, with 13 bases in between. CDR3 sequence (DNA): TGTGCCAGCAGCAAAGTTCGAAGCCCTGGAAACACCATATATTTT. Its protein product is CASSKVRSPGNTIYF.

The CDR3 DNA reads as TGTGCCAGCAGCCAAGGATGGGGGACAGGGGGTCAGCCCCAGCATTTT. It encodes CASSQGWGTGGQPQHF. The genes are TRBV3-1 (or the pseudogene TRBV3-2) and TRBJ1-5, with TRBD1 matching 11 bases. The junction had 5 bases not matched to a gene; V was cut back by 1 base and J by 6 bases. The germline V gene has CDR1 LGHDT and CDR2 YNNKEL (reference sequence). The CDR3 totals 16 residues.

The rearrangement uses TRBV27 and TRBJ2-2, with D possibly being TRBD1 (6 bases). The germline gives CDR1 MNHEY, CDR2 SMNVEV (reference sequence). V was cut by 2 bases and J by 1 base, with 14 bases left in between. This CDR3 region has 17 residues. CDR3 sequence: CASSLISGQMNTGELFF. In DNA, the CDR3 is TGTGCCAGCAGTTTAATCAGCGGACAGATGAACACCGGGGAGCTGTTTTTT.

The genes are TRBV18 and TRBJ1-3; 8 positions match TRBD1. Germline V gives CDR1 KGHSH, CDR2 LQKENI. The CDR3 length is 15 residues. Trimming removed 1 base from V and 2 bases from J; junction bases left unmatched: 1. In DNA, the CDR3 is TGTGCCAGCTCACCACAGACAGGGGCTGGAAACACCATATATTTT. It translates to CASSPQTGAGNTIYF.

The chain uses TRBV11-2 and TRBJ2-2, with D possibly being TRBD2 (7 bases). Deletions cut 0 bases from V and 4 bases from J, with 12 bases between. The germline V gene has CDR1 SGHAT and CDR2 FQNNGV. This CDR3 spans 16 amino acids. The CDR3 sequence: CASSLDRGAGTGELFF. The CDR3 coding sequence is TGTGCCAGCAGCTTAGATCGGGGGGCGGGCACCGGGGAGCTGTTTTTT.

This rearrangement joins TRBV10-2 to TRBJ2-5, with D unclear. This CDR3 is built from 13 residues. Trimming removed 4 bases at V and 0 bases at J, with 6 bases between. Germline values: CDR1 WSHSY, CDR2 SAAADI. As DNA, the CDR3 is TGCGCCAGCAGTGGCGCCCACCAAGAGACCCAGTACTTC. Translation gives CASSGAHQETQYF.

This clone was detected only once. The gene calls are TRBV24-1 and TRBJ2-2; 7 nucleotides line up with TRBD1. Looked up from germline, CDR1 is KGHDR and CDR2 is SFDVKD. The length of the CDR3 is 16 residues. V shed 3 bases and J 6 bases; nucleotides not matched to a gene: 9. The CDR3, as DNA: TGTGCCACCAGTGATCCCCGGGACAGCCCCCCCGGGGAGCTGTTTTTT. Its protein is CATSDPRDSPPGELFF.

The chain combines TRBV24-1 with TRBJ2-3; no reliable D call. The CDR3 is 11 residues long. V was trimmed by 6 bases and J by 2 bases, leaving 2 bases between them. From germline, CDR1 is KGHDR and CDR2 SFDVKD. The CDR3 region has the DNA TGTGCCACCAGTCTCACAGATACGCAGTATTTT. Amino acid sequence: CATSLTDTQYF.

CDR3 DNA: TGTGCCAGCAGTTCCCGGTATTCCGGTTCGGGCTACACCTTC. Its translation is CASSSRYSGSGYTF. The J gene is TRBJ1-2, the V gene TRBV6-2 or TRBV6-3, with no clear D. Deletions cut 4 bases from V and 8 bases from J, with 17 bases between. Germline V gene data show CDR1 as MNHEY and CDR2 as SVGEGT. The CDR3 runs to 14 residues.

The V gene is TRBV5-4, the J gene TRBJ2-3; possibly TRBD1 for D (5 bases). The CDR3 runs to 15 residues. Germline CDR1 reads SGHNT; CDR2 reads YYREEE (reference sequence). The V end was cut by 4 bases, the J end by 5 bases, with 17 bases between. The CDR3 nucleotides read TGTGCCAGCAGCCCAAGTTCGACAGATGGAGATACGCAGTATTTT. Protein product: CASSPSSTDGDTQYF.

This chain connects TRBV7-6 to TRBJ1-2; 7 bases are a match to TRBD1. The germline V gene has CDR1 SGHVS and CDR2 FNYEAQ. This CDR3 spans 13 amino acids. J was trimmed by 7 bases and V by 3 bases; bases with no gene match: 5. The CDR3 region is CASSFGDRVGYTF. The DNA for the CDR3 is TGTGCCAGCAGCTTCGGCGACAGGGTTGGCTACACCTTC.

This clone came up a few times. V usage is TRBV27 and J usage is TRBJ2-7; a weak D match, TRBD2 (6 bases). The CDR3 length is 14 residues. CDR1 and CDR2 (germline): MNHEY, SMNVEV (reference sequence). Between the trimmed V and J ends, which lost 1 base and 1 base, there was a span of 8 bases. The CDR3 DNA reads as TGTGCCAGCAGTTTATTCGGGAGTTCCTACGAGCAGTACTTC. Translating it yields CASSLFGSSYEQYF.

The chain is built from TRBV24-1 and TRBJ1-2; TRBD1 matches at 8 bases. This CDR3 is built from 14 residues. Germline lookup yields CDR1 KGHDR and CDR2 SFDVKD. V dropped 4 bases and J dropped 5; count of bases not matched to a gene: 5. This CDR3 is CATSEPDREYGYTF. The CDR3, as DNA: TGTGCCACCAGTGAGCCGGACAGGGAATATGGCTACACCTTC.

The rearrangement links TRBV20-1 to TRBJ1-4, with D possibly being TRBD1 (6 bases). V lost 3 bases, J lost 2 bases, and 19 bases lay in between. The CDR3 spans 17 residues. Per the germline V gene, CDR1 is DFQATT and CDR2 is SNEGSKA (reference sequence). CDR3 bases: TGCAGTGCTAGTGAACAGGGAAGGGGCCTGACTAATGAAAAACTGTTTTTT. Its protein is CSASEQGRGLTNEKLFF.

The chain recombines TRBV7-2 with TRBJ2-5, with 7 bases that match TRBD2. Germline assignment: CDR1 SGHTA and CDR2 FQGNSA. V shed 8 bases and J 5 bases; nucleotides not matched to a gene: 8. The CDR3 extends over 13 amino acids. The CDR3 nucleotides are TGTGCCAGCTCGGGGTGGCGGGAGGAGACCCAGTACTTC. It translates to CASSGWREETQYF.

The rearrangement uses TRBV29-1 and TRBJ1-3; D ambiguous. Germline lookup yields CDR1 SQVTM and CDR2 ANQGSEA. Trimming took off 2 bases at V and 0 bases at J, with 11 bases between the two ends. The CDR3 is 15 amino acids. CDR3 sequence (DNA): TGCAGCGTTGAATTCAGGTTGGGCTCTGGAAACACCATATATTTT. Amino acids: CSVEFRLGSGNTIYF.

The CDR3 DNA reads as TGTGCCAGCAGTCTCGGACTAGCGAAAAAGCAGTTCTTC. Protein: CASSLGLAKKQFF. The chain is built from TRBV12-3 or TRBV12-4 and TRBJ2-1; 9 bases match TRBD2. The CDR3 extends over 13 amino acids. Trimming cost V 5 bases and J 11 bases; bases outside gene matches: 7.

This chain uses TRBV19 with TRBJ1-2, with 11 bases that match TRBD1. CDR3 length equals 15 residues. With V trimmed by 3 bases and J by 7 bases, 7 bases remained unmatched. Germline loops: CDR1 LNHDA, CDR2 SQIVND (reference sequence). CDR3 in amino acids: CASSIWRTGGVGYTF. The CDR3 DNA sequence: TGTGCCAGTAGTATTTGGAGGACAGGGGGCGTTGGCTACACCTTC.

The chain recombines TRBV7-9 with TRBJ2-7; 8 nucleotides match TRBD1. Trimming removed 1 base from V and 7 bases from J; junction bases left unmatched: 6. Germline values: CDR1 SEHNR, CDR2 FQNEAQ (reference sequence). The CDR3 has 14 residues. CDR3 coding DNA: TGTGCCAGCAGCTTAGTACAGGGGGTAGAGGAGCAGTACTTC. This translates into CASSLVQGVEEQYF.

The V call is TRBV28, the J call TRBJ2-7; maybe TRBD2 (5 bases). V dropped 6 bases and J dropped 7 bases, with 19 bases sitting between them. Germline CDR1 and CDR2: MDHEN and SYDVKM. This CDR3 comprises 14 residues. This CDR3 is CASSPGSITGEQYF. The CDR3 DNA follows: TGTGCCAGCAGCCCCGGATCTATTACGGGGGAGCAGTACTTC.

The chain carries TRBV5-5 and TRBJ2-5, with unresolved D. The germline V and J ends were trimmed by 1 base and 2 bases, with 9 bases remaining between them. The CDR3 loop spans 14 amino acids. Looked up from germline, CDR1 is SGHKS and CDR2 is YYEKEE (reference sequence). This CDR3 reads CASSLLSTQETQYF. The CDR3 coding sequence is TGTGCCAGCAGCTTGCTAAGTACTCAAGAGACCCAGTACTTC.

The chain combines TRBV16 with TRBJ1-2; D remains unclear. The CDR3 runs 14 residues. Germline CDR1 KGHSY, CDR2 FQNENV. Between the trimmed V and J ends, which lost 0 bases and 8 bases, there was a span of 13 bases. The CDR3 region has the DNA TGTGCCAGCAGCCAATCGAGGCAGACCAAAGGCTACACCTTC. Its protein product is CASSQSRQTKGYTF.

The J gene is TRBJ2-1, the V gene TRBV5-1; TRBD2 agrees at 11 bases. Germline V gene sequence: CDR1 SGHRS, CDR2 YFSETQ. The length of the CDR3 is 14 residues. Unmatched junction bases numbered 4, after V lost 4 bases and J lost 7 bases. As DNA, the CDR3 is TGCGCCAGCAGCCCACTAGCGGGAGCGAATGAGCAGTTCTTC. Its protein product is CASSPLAGANEQFF.